The clone carrying this T cell receptor (beta chain) was counted once. The target antigen is unknown. The sample is drawn from a study of T cells in Graves' hyperthyroidism and ophthalmopathy. Together with thyroid ultrasound, orbital computed tomography, serum thyroxine and TRAb, clinical symptoms were used for diagnoses. RNA transcripts provided the source from which TCR beta CDR3 regions were amplified. An initial round of RT-PCR targeting the TCR CDR3 relied on the HTBI primer set. One entry per CDR3 protein results from TCRdb running MiXCR on the multiplex PCR reads. The sample contains more than 500,000 distinct CDR3 sequences, 46% of which appear only once. Findings and caveats of the study: Most expanded thyroid clonotypes above 0.001 also appeared in blood. Through a model of 13 V-J features, ophthalmopathy was separated from stable hyperthyroidism.

Germline CDR1 reads SGHRS; CDR2 reads YFSETQ. The CDR3 consists of 15 residues. Trimming pared 4 bases from V and 4 bases from J, leaving 12 bases between. The clonotype comes from an adult woman with Graves' disease, either hyperthyroidism or ophthalmopathy (not recorded which). The genes are TRBV5-1 and TRBJ2-6, with D possibly being TRBD1 (6 bases). The sequencing input was peripheral blood or thyroid tissue (not recorded which). This CDR3 reads CASSRSGQGANVLTF. DNA of the CDR3: TGCGCCAGCAGCAGGAGCGGACAGGGGGCCAACGTCCTGACTTTC.